Following are 2 T cell receptor beta chains from one sample sequenced in a study of T cells after posttransplantation cyclophosphamide. The table came from immunoSEQ multiplex PCR; TCRdb's copy has only in-frame clones and leaves some out. The sample yields approximately 19,000 clones, approximately 86% seen once. Busulfan-fludarabine conditioning, marrow transplant, and cyclophosphamide on days +3 and +4 were administered. The sequencing here drew on PBMCs, taken after allogeneic stem cell transplant with posttransplant cyclophosphamide. These receptor sequences come from a female patient between 35 and 55 years old who received an allogeneic stem cell transplant from a related donor, was CMV-positive, and had no GVHD. Some T cells may be supplied by the graft donor.

This rearrangement joins TRBV4-2 to TRBJ2-1, with TRBD2 identical over 8 bases. After removal of 1 base from V and 4 bases from J, the junction contained 3 bases not matched to a gene. Germline V gives CDR1 LGHNA, CDR2 YNFKEQ. There are 15 residues in the CDR3. The DNA for the CDR3 is TGTGCCAGCAGCCAAGTGGTAGCGGGGTACAATGAGCAGTTCTTC. Translation gives CASSQVVAGYNEQFF.

This clone was seen once. The CDR3 here is CASGEGSGYEQYF. The CDR3 coding sequence is TGCGCCAGCGGCGAGGGTTCGGGCTACGAGCAGTACTTC. The chain recombines TRBV5-1 with TRBJ2-7; a possible D gene is TRBD2 (5 bases). The V end lost 7 bases, the J end lost 3 bases, and 14 bases lay between the germline ends. This CDR3 contains 13 residues. Germline lookup yields CDR1 SGHRS and CDR2 YFSETQ. The whole variable domain, filled in from reference TRBV5-1 and TRBJ2-7, reads KAGVTQTPRYLIKTRGQQVTLSCSPISGHRSVSWYQQTPGQGLQFLFEYFSETQRNKGNFPGRFSGRQFSNSRSEMNVSTLELGDSALYLCASGEGSGYEQYFGPGTRLTVT.